The following is a T cell receptor beta chain sequence with its context. The germline gives CDR1 MNHEY, CDR2 SVGAGI. Trimming cost V 2 bases and J 4 bases, with 14 bases left between them. The CDR3 length is 15 residues. The entry originates in a study of blood T cell repertoires in COVID-19. Across the whole study: T cells, B-cell-depleted T cells, or PBMCs supplied cDNA or gDNA.

The authors' processing: Reference gene primers were amplified, and this amplification served to estimate nucleated cell counts. Some clones are missing from TCRdb's copy, which holds only in-frame ones; the method was immunoSEQ multiplex PCR. D and trimming were read from the DNA, whereas the V and J calls and clone size are those reported in that table. The data show 200,000 to 300,000 clones, more than 75% seen once. The source material was peripheral blood. The TCR comes from a woman of 80 years or more with COVID-19, enrolled during active disease. The chain is built from TRBV6-5 and TRBJ2-5, with a tentative D call TRBD1 (6 bases). The CDR3 loop reads CASSYGQGIAETQYF. The CDR3 coding sequence is TGTGCCAGCAGTTACGGTCAGGGGATTGCAGAGACCCAGTACTTC.